Following are 20 T cell receptor beta chains from one sample sequenced in a study of blood T cell repertoires in COVID-19. TCRdb's table, derived via immunoSEQ multiplex PCR, lists solely in-frame clones and lacks some. The profile shows more than 300,000 clones, about nine tenths of them singletons. Sample: PBMCs or T cells enriched from blood (not recorded which). These receptors were collected from a woman younger than 45 who had recovered from COVID-19.

The rearrangement joins TRBV27 to TRBJ1-2, with D maybe TRBD1 (5 bases). The germline V gene has CDR1 MNHEY and CDR2 SMNVEV (reference sequence). The CDR3 is 17 amino acids. V shed 4 bases and J shed 8 bases, with 26 bases lying between them. This CDR3 is CASSSQVFGAMSGGYTF. The CDR3 DNA is TGTGCCAGCAGTTCACAGGTTTTCGGCGCCATGAGCGGGGGCTACACCTTC.

This clone was recorded only once. V and J are TRBV11-2 and TRBJ1-2; the match to TRBD1 covers 7 bases. Germline values: CDR1 SGHAT, CDR2 FQNNGV. This CDR3 is 17 amino acids long. After removal of 1 base from V and 1 base from J, the junction contained 9 bases not matched to a gene. The CDR3 DNA is TGTGCCAGCAGCTTAGTTGGGACAGCTTCGATTAACTATGGCTACACCTTC. Amino acid sequence: CASSLVGTASINYGYTF.

V usage is TRBV5-1 and J usage is TRBJ1-2, with TRBD1 matching 11 bases. The CDR3 spans 15 residues. Trimming took 2 bases from V and 6 from J; bases not matched to a gene: 6. Germline V gene lookup returns CDR1 SGHRS and CDR2 YFSETQ. The CDR3 region has the DNA TGCGCCAGCAGCTTAGGGACAGGGGGATACAATGGCTACACCTTC. Residues: CASSLGTGGYNGYTF.

Regarding this clone: The same CDR3 arises from other DNA sequences in this sample as well. The V and J genes are TRBV6-2 or TRBV6-3 and TRBJ2-7, with D unclear. The CDR3 is 11 residues long. V lost 6 bases and J lost 3, with 6 bases in between. The germline V gene has CDR1 MNHEY and CDR2 SVGEGT. As DNA, the CDR3 is TGTGCCAGCAGCATACACTACGAGCAGTACTTC. Encoded protein: CASSIHYEQYF.

V is TRBV21-1 and J is TRBJ2-7; the table's D call, TRBD2, has no DNA check behind it. TRBV21-1 is designated a pseudogene. The CDR3 has 15 amino acids. CDR3 DNA sequence: TGTGCCAGCAGCAAAGGGGGGACTAGCGGGTATGAGCAGTACTTC. This translates into CASSKGGTSGYEQYF.

V gene TRBV5-1 combines with J gene TRBJ1-6, with a tentative D call TRBD1 (5 bases). Looked up from germline, CDR1 is SGHRS and CDR2 is YFSETQ. This CDR3 region has 15 residues. V shed 2 bases and J shed 2 bases, with 8 bases lying between them. The CDR3 sequence is CASSFQGPYNSPLHF. In DNA, the CDR3 is TGCGCCAGCAGCTTTCAGGGCCCCTATAATTCACCCCTCCACTTT. Drawing the rest from reference TRBV5-1 and TRBJ1-6, the complete variable domain is KAGVTQTPRYLIKTRGQQVTLSCSPISGHRSVSWYQQTPGQGLQFLFEYFSETQRNKGNFPGRFSGRQFSNSRSEMNVSTLELGDSALYLCASSFQGPYNSPLHFGNGTRLTVT.

This chain joins TRBV14 and TRBJ2-6; D is ambiguous. The CDR3 has 16 amino acids. Germline values: CDR1 SGHDN, CDR2 FVKESK. Trimming removed 2 bases at V and 0 bases at J, with 8 bases between. This CDR3 reads CASSQHRSSGANVLTF. Here the CDR3 DNA reads TGTGCCAGCAGCCAACACCGTAGCTCTGGGGCCAACGTCCTGACTTTC.

This chain uses TRBV7-2 with TRBJ2-3, with a tentative D call TRBD2 (6 bases). Per the germline V gene, CDR1 is SGHTA and CDR2 is FQGNSA. Between the trimmed V and J ends, which lost 5 bases and 2 bases, there was a span of 14 bases. This CDR3 comprises 15 residues. The CDR3 nucleotides are TGTGCCAGCAGCCGGGACTTAGTAAACACAGATACGCAGTATTTT. The encoded protein is CASSRDLVNTDTQYF.

This chain joins TRBV25-1 and TRBJ1-2, with 8 bases aligning to TRBD1. CDR3 length: 15 amino acids. Trimming removed 4 bases from V and 1 base from J; junction bases left unmatched: 5. Germline CDR1 is MGHDK and CDR2 is SYGVNS. The CDR3, as DNA: TGTGCCAGCAGTGTCAGACAGGGGATTAACTATGGCTACACCTTC. Its protein is CASSVRQGINYGYTF.

This clone has more than one count but fewer than ten. The chain couples TRBV18 to TRBJ2-3, with 14 bases matching TRBD2. Germline CDR1 and CDR2: KGHSH and LQKENI. After removal of 3 bases from V and 10 bases from J, the junction contained 9 bases not matched to a gene. This CDR3 has 16 amino acids. The CDR3 region is CASSPPGLAGAPAQYF. DNA for the CDR3: TGTGCCAGCTCACCCCCGGGACTAGCGGGAGCCCCGGCGCAGTATTTT.

This clone has only one observation. V is TRBV27 and J is TRBJ2-7; 8 nucleotides align to TRBD2. CDR1 MNHEY and CDR2 SMNVEV come from the germline V gene (reference sequence). The CDR3 has 17 residues. The junction had 17 bases not matched to a gene; V was cut back by 5 bases and J by 5 bases. The CDR3 protein is CASSPWGGREVQDEQYF. CDR3 DNA: TGTGCCAGCAGTCCGTGGGGAGGGCGGGAGGTCCAGGACGAGCAGTACTTC.

This clone was counted a few times. This chain links TRBV30 with TRBJ1-5; 8 positions match TRBD1. V trimming: 1 base; J trimming: 0 bases; junction bases outside the gene matches: 8. The CDR3 runs to 17 residues. Germline V gene data show CDR1 as GTSNPN and CDR2 as SVGIG (reference sequence). CDR3 region: CAWSGGQEHHSNQPQHF. CDR3 nucleotide sequence: TGTGCCTGGAGTGGGGGACAGGAACATCATAGCAATCAGCCCCAGCATTTT.

The V call is TRBV2, the J call TRBJ1-5, with 11 bases aligning to TRBD1. This CDR3 is built from 14 residues. Per germline, CDR1 SNHLY and CDR2 FYNNEI. With 7 bases clipped from V and 6 bases from J, the junction kept 5 bases outside the gene matches. The CDR3 sequence is CASNQGQGGQPQHF. The CDR3 DNA reads as TGTGCCAGCAATCAGGGACAGGGGGGTCAGCCCCAGCATTTT.

The gene calls are TRBV28 and TRBJ2-7; 15 nucleotides match TRBD2. CDR1 MDHEN and CDR2 SYDVKM come from the germline V gene. There are 17 residues in the CDR3. J was trimmed by 3 bases and V by 5 bases; bases with no gene match: 8. CDR3 coding DNA: TGTGCCAGCAGTACTGGACTAGCGGGAGGGCCTAACTACGAGCAGTACTTC. Translation gives CASSTGLAGGPNYEQYF.

V usage is TRBV27 and J usage is TRBJ2-5; D not certain. Germline values: CDR1 MNHEY, CDR2 SMNVEV (reference sequence). Deletions cut 2 bases from V and 0 bases from J, with 4 bases between. The CDR3 length is 13 residues. CDR3 in DNA: TGTGCCAGCAGTTTAGTCGACCAAGAGACCCAGTACTTC. Residues: CASSLVDQETQYF.

The V call is TRBV27, the J call TRBJ1-5, with unresolved D. Germline-derived CDR1 and CDR2 are MNHEY and SMNVEV (reference sequence). V lost 6 bases, J lost 0 bases, and 18 bases lay in between. The CDR3 is made up of 17 amino acids. The DNA of the CDR3 is TGTGCCAGCAGCCCCACACGACACACCTATAGCAATCAGCCCCAGCATTTT. It encodes CASSPTRHTYSNQPQHF.

This chain uses TRBV4-1 with TRBJ2-2; 8 nucleotides line up with TRBD2. Looked up from germline, CDR1 is MGHRA and CDR2 is YSYEKL. J lost 7 bases, V lost 4 bases, and 26 bases had no gene match. The CDR3 runs 21 residues. CDR3: CASSRHPAGLAGKDWGGELFF. CDR3 nucleotides: TGCGCCAGCAGCCGCCACCCGGCGGGGTTAGCGGGAAAAGATTGGGGCGGGGAGCTGTTTTTT.

The chain combines TRBV5-5 with TRBJ2-7; 10 bases are shared with TRBD2. After removal of 6 bases from V and 0 bases from J, the junction contained 3 bases not matched to a gene. CDR3 length: 14 residues. CDR1 SGHKS and CDR2 YYEKEE come from the germline V gene (reference sequence). The CDR3 nucleotides are TGTGCCAGCATCCTAGCGGGGGACTCCTACGAGCAGTACTTC. This gives the protein CASILAGDSYEQYF. The whole variable domain, remainder taken from reference TRBV5-5 and TRBJ2-7, is DAGVTQSPTHLIKTRGQQVTLRCSPISGHKSVSWYQQVLGQGPQFIFQYYEKEERGRGNFPDRFSARQFPNYSSELNVNALLLGDSALYLCASILAGDSYEQYFGPGTRLTVT.

J is TRBJ2-1 and V is TRBV7-2; 8 bases match TRBD2. Germline assignment: CDR1 SGHTA and CDR2 FQGNSA. This CDR3 is built from 16 residues. Trimming removed 2 bases from V and 2 bases from J; junction bases left unmatched: 5. The DNA for the CDR3 is TGTGCCAGCAGCTTATACGGGAGGGGGGCCTACAATGAGCAGTTCTTC. Its translation: CASSLYGRGAYNEQFF.

The chain recombines TRBV14 with TRBJ1-6, with D possibly being TRBD1 (5 bases). Per germline, CDR1 SGHDN and CDR2 FVKESK. The CDR3 covers 16 residues. V shed 1 base and J shed 7 bases, with 14 bases lying between them. The CDR3 here is CASSQGSQGKNSPLHF. The CDR3 DNA follows: TGTGCCAGCAGCCAAGGTTCCCAGGGCAAAAATTCACCCCTCCACTTT.